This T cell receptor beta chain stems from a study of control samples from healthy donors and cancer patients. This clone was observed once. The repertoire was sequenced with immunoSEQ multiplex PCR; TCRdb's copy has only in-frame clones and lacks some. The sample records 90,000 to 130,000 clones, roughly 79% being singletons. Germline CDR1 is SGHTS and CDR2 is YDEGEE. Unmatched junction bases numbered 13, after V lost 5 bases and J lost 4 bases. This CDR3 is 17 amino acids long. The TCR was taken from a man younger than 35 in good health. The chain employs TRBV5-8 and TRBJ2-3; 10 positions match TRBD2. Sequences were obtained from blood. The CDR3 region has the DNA TGTGCCAGCAGGAACGCGGCAGAGCGGGGGGGACCAGATACGCAGTATTTT. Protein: CASRNAAERGGPDTQYF.